A selection of T cell receptor beta chains follows, all from one sample in a study of PD-1 blockade in classical Hodgkin lymphoma. Here immunoSEQ multiplex PCR was the method, and the copy in TCRdb shows in-frame clones only, minus some. Altogether about 98,000 clones are present, roughly 92% being singletons, with the ten largest covering less than 3%. Here the sequenced sample was peripheral blood mononuclear cells (PBMCs), taken at baseline. The receptors here all came from a human donor with classical Hodgkin lymphoma. CDR3s include the opening cysteine and the closing phenylalanine or tryptophan. D genes are given only for firm matches. For some rows the clone size is stated as once, few or many, or as a class when expanded; others skip it.

abundance,v_gene,d_gene,j_gene,CDR3aa,CDR3nt
.,TRBV21-1,.,TRBJ1-5,CASSKATRLWESRQPQHF,TGTGCCAGCAGCAAAGCGACACGATTGTGGGAGAGTCGTCAGCCCCAGCATTTT
.,TRBV9,.,TRBJ2-7,CASSAQGSPYEQYF,TGTGCCAGCAGCGCCCAGGGAAGCCCCTACGAGCAGTACTTC
.,TRBV5-1,TRBD1,TRBJ2-1,CASSRPGQGRNEQFF,TGCGCCAGCAGCCGTCCGGGACAGGGTCGAAATGAGCAGTTCTTC
.,TRBV21-1,.,TRBJ2-7,CAKKGGHTLYEQYF,TGTGCCAAGAAAGGGGGACACACTTTGTACGAGCAGTACTTC
.,TRBV6-5,.,TRBJ2-3,CASRRGVWTDTQYF,TGTGCCAGCAGGAGGGGGGTTTGGACAGATACGCAGTATTTT
once,TRBV30,.,TRBJ2-5,CAWTDQETQYF,TGTGCCTGGACCGACCAAGAGACCCAGTACTTC
.,TRBV30,TRBD1,TRBJ1-1,CAWRDDRVTEAFF,TGTGCCTGGAGAGACGACAGGGTCACTGAAGCTTTCTTT
.,TRBV7-9,TRBD1,TRBJ1-1,CASSSDQGGMNTEAFF,TGTGCCAGCAGCTCTGACCAGGGGGGGATGAACACTGAAGCTTTCTTT
.,TRBV4-1,.,TRBJ2-2,CASNYRPNTGELFF,TGCGCCAGCAACTATCGGCCGAACACCGGGGAGCTGTTTTTT
.,TRBV27,.,TRBJ2-7,CASSSRRPQLTEQYF,TGTGCCAGCAGTTCCCGGCGGCCCCAACTAACAGAGCAGTACTTC
.,TRBV6-4,TRBD1,TRBJ1-1,CASSLEPGTGGHEAFF,TGTGCCAGCAGCCTGGAACCCGGGACAGGGGGCCATGAAGCTTTCTTT
.,TRBV28,TRBD2,TRBJ2-3,CASSLGSGSVTDTQYF,TGTGCCAGCAGTTTGGGTAGCGGGAGTGTCACAGATACGCAGTATTTT
.,TRBV5-1,TRBD2,TRBJ2-1,CASSLSIAGEIGNEQFF,TGCGCCAGCAGCTTGTCCATAGCGGGGGAGATCGGCAATGAGCAGTTCTTC
once,TRBV9,TRBD2,TRBJ2-2,CASSVGLAGAGGGELFF,TGTGCCAGCAGCGTAGGACTAGCGGGAGCGGGTGGCGGGGAGCTGTTTTTT
once,TRBV19,TRBD2,TRBJ2-1,CASMGGGPGFMAYNEQFF,TGTGCCAGTATGGGGGGAGGGCCCGGGTTTATGGCCTACAATGAGCAGTTCTTC
.,TRBV5-6,TRBD2,TRBJ2-1,CASSLIAGGSGEQFF,TGTGCCAGCAGCTTGATTGCGGGAGGTTCGGGTGAGCAGTTCTTC
.,TRBV7-3,.,TRBJ2-7,CASSPRTGAAYEQYF,TGTGCCAGCAGCCCCCGCACGGGAGCGGCGTACGAGCAGTACTTC
.,TRBV28,.,TRBJ2-7,CASSVREFHPYEQYF,TGTGCCAGCAGTGTCCGGGAGTTTCATCCCTACGAGCAGTACTTC
.,TRBV10-3,.,TRBJ1-2,CAINAAAWGYTF,TGTGCCATCAATGCCGCGGCGTGGGGCTACACCTTC
.,TRBV9,.,TRBJ1-2,CASSVGTDSYGYTF,TGTGCCAGCAGCGTAGGGACCGACAGCTATGGCTACACCTTC
.,TRBV28,.,TRBJ2-7,CASSLYGEGRVRF,TGTGCCAGCAGTTTATACGGCGAAGGACGTGTTCGCTTC
.,TRBV11-3,.,TRBJ2-3,CASSLEARTDTQYF,TGTGCCAGCAGCTTAGAGGCCCGCACAGATACGCAGTATTTT
.,TRBV7-3,.,TRBJ1-1,CASSLTSGGLNTEAFF,TGTGCCAGCAGCTTAACTTCCGGAGGGTTGAACACTGAAGCTTTCTTT
.,TRBV1,.,TRBJ2-7,CTSSQDAGQGDF,TGCACCAGCAGCCAAGATGCGGGACAGGGTGACTTC
.,TRBV6-5,.,TRBJ1-6,CASSYPRQYNSPLHF,TGTGCCAGCAGTTACCCAAGGCAGTATAATTCACCCCTCCACTTT
.,TRBV28,TRBD1,TRBJ1-5,CASSFQGGISNQPQHF,TGTGCCAGCAGTTTTCAGGGGGGGATTAGCAATCAGCCCCAGCATTTT
.,TRBV4-1,TRBD2,TRBJ2-1,CASSQVSAGAFNEQFF,TGCGCCAGCAGCCAAGTTTCGGCGGGAGCCTTCAATGAGCAGTTCTTC
.,TRBV7-2,.,TRBJ2-5,CASHRGEGGGGGYF,TGTGCCAGCCACCGAGGCGAGGGTGGCGGGGGCGGGTACTTC
.,TRBV10-1,.,TRBJ2-5,CASSESRAGETQYF,TGCGCCAGCAGTGAGTCGAGAGCAGGCGAGACCCAGTACTTC
.,TRBV30,.,TRBJ2-2,CAWNGRLGELFF,TGTGCCTGGAATGGTAGGCTCGGGGAGCTGTTTTTT
.,TRBV9,TRBD2,TRBJ2-7,CASSASGIPSYEQYF,TGTGCCAGCAGCGCTAGCGGGATTCCCTCCTACGAGCAGTACTTC
.,TRBV5-1,TRBD1,TRBJ2-1,CASSEETGAYNEQFF,TGCGCCAGCAGCGAGGAGACAGGGGCCTACAATGAGCAGTTCTTC
.,TRBV28,.,TRBJ2-2,CASSYTGELFF,TGTGCCAGCAGTTATACCGGGGAGCTGTTTTTT
.,TRBV7-9,TRBD1,TRBJ1-1,CASSLTGTGNTEAFF,TGTGCCAGCAGCTTAACCGGGACAGGGAACACTGAAGCTTTCTTT
.,TRBV29-1,.,TRBJ1-1,CSVGRQGNTEAFF,TGCAGCGTTGGACGGCAGGGGAACACTGAAGCTTTCTTT
.,TRBV4-2,.,TRBJ2-1,CASSAPGLADYNEQFF,TGTGCCAGCAGCGCCCCCGGATTAGCAGACTACAATGAGCAGTTCTTC
.,TRBV29-1,.,TRBJ2-3,CSVGGETTDTQYF,TGCAGCGTTGGGGGGGAAACCACAGATACGCAGTATTTT
.,TRBV27,.,TRBJ1-2,CASSRAFGDYGYTF,TGTGCCAGCAGTCGGGCCTTCGGGGACTATGGCTACACCTTC
.,TRBV27,TRBD2,TRBJ2-7,CASSLSGMYEQYF,TGTGCCAGCAGTTTGAGCGGGATGTACGAGCAGTACTTC
.,TRBV10-3,TRBD2,TRBJ2-2,CAISDLAGEIGELFF,TGTGCCATCAGTGACCTAGCGGGAGAGATCGGGGAGCTGTTTTTT
.,TRBV30,.,TRBJ1-1,CAWSPGSLVNTEAFF,TGTGCCTGGAGTCCCGGGAGCTTGGTGAACACTGAAGCTTTCTTT